The 22 T cell receptor beta chains in this list originate from one sample, sequenced in a study of spatial heterogeneity in lung cancer. Study findings and constraints: How many expanded intratumoral alpha and beta TCRs were present tracked the tumor mutation count, which was a count of nonsynonymous mutations.

What these receptors recognize is not known. TCRdb analysed the 5' RACE reads with MiXCR anew, one entry per CDR3 protein. This sample carries 7,000 or so distinct CDR3 sequences, around 3.2% of them seen once, and the ten largest clones take over 20%. The time point denotes: sample taken at primary tumor resection. This sample comprised lung tumor tissue, obtained at surgery. These receptors all stem from a male donor with early-stage non-small cell lung cancer.

This clonotype was detected many times. The V and J genes are TRBV7-6 and TRBJ1-3; no firm D call. Germline V gene sequence: CDR1 SGHVS, CDR2 FNYEAQ. The CDR3 totals 16 residues. Trimming took off 1 base at V and 0 bases at J, with 10 bases between the two ends. In nucleotides, the CDR3 is TGTGCCAGCAGCTTAGGTGGACTGCTCTCTGGAAACACCATATATTTT. Translation gives CASSLGGLLSGNTIYF.

The chain uses TRBV20-1 and TRBJ1-4, with D unclear. This CDR3 spans 11 amino acids. Per germline, CDR1 DFQATT and CDR2 SNEGSKA (reference sequence). With 6 bases removed from V and 7 bases from J, the gap between germline ends came to 9 bases. The DNA of the CDR3 is TGCAGTGCGGAACGCAGTGAAAAACTGTTTTTT. The encoded protein is CSAERSEKLFF.

The table lists this clonotype with many counts. The chain employs TRBV7-9 and TRBJ2-3; D not resolved. V shed 4 bases and J shed 8 bases, with 13 bases lying between them. CDR3 length equals 13 residues. Germline V CDR1 and CDR2: SEHNR, FQNEAQ (reference sequence). In DNA form, the CDR3 reads TGTGCCAGCAGCTCCCCGTGTTTGGGTACGCAGTATTTT. Translation: CASSSPCLGTQYF.

Many counts were recorded for this clonotype. This chain uses TRBV14 with TRBJ1-4, with TRBD1 as a possible D gene (5 bases). Trimming pared 4 bases from V and 4 bases from J, leaving 16 bases between. CDR3 length equals 16 residues. Germline V lookup: CDR1 SGHDN, CDR2 FVKESK. CDR3 DNA: TGTGCCAGCAGCCCGATAGGGGCAGGGTGTAATGAAAAACTGTTTTTT. This gives the protein CASSPIGAGCNEKLFF. The full variable domain, rest sourced from reference TRBV14 and TRBJ1-4, is EAGVTQFPSHSVIEKGQTVTLRCDPISGHDNLYWYRRVMGKEIKFLLHFVKESKQDESGMPNNRFLAERTGGTYSTLKVQPAELEDSGVYFCASSPIGAGCNEKLFFGSGTQLSVL.

This clonotype was detected many times. J is TRBJ1-5 and V is TRBV5-1, with 7 bases lining up with TRBD1. Unmatched junction bases numbered 11, after V lost 5 bases and J lost 6 bases. The germline V gene encodes CDR1 SGHRS and CDR2 YFSETQ. This CDR3 comprises 15 residues. CDR3 residues: CASSQGQGGGQPQHF. The CDR3 DNA is TGCGCCAGCAGTCAGGGGCAGGGGGGCGGTCAGCCCCAGCATTTT. Together with reference TRBV5-1 and TRBJ1-5, the CDR3 gives the full variable domain: KAGVTQTPRYLIKTRGQQVTLSCSPISGHRSVSWYQQTPGQGLQFLFEYFSETQRNKGNFPGRFSGRQFSNSRSEMNVSTLELGDSALYLCASSQGQGGGQPQHFGDGTRLSIL.

This clonotype is labeled as medium-sized. This chain links TRBV11-2 with TRBJ2-7, with 7 bases lining up with TRBD1. This CDR3 spans 17 amino acids. Germline CDR1 and CDR2: SGHAT and FQNNGV. Unmatched junction bases numbered 14, after V lost 5 bases and J lost 1 base. The DNA for the CDR3 is TGTGCCAGCAGCGCCCCTTTCCGGGACAGTTTGTCCTACGAGCAGTACTTC. It yields the protein CASSAPFRDSLSYEQYF.

This clonotype is medium-sized within its sample. The chain recombines TRBV6-2 or TRBV6-3 with TRBJ2-7; 7 positions agree with TRBD2. Germline V CDR1 and CDR2: MNHEY, SVGEGT. Losses at the gene ends were 6 bases for V and 7 bases for J; bases not matched to a gene: 9. The CDR3 runs 13 residues. This CDR3 reads CASRPGWGGEQYF. The CDR3 coding sequence is TGTGCCAGCAGGCCGGGCTGGGGAGGGGAGCAGTACTTC.

There are many counts of this clonotype. This rearrangement joins TRBV9 to TRBJ1-1; no clear D gene. Trimming removed 4 bases from V and 2 bases from J, with 6 bases in between. Germline values: CDR1 SGDLS, CDR2 YYNGEE. The CDR3 runs to 12 residues. The CDR3 DNA reads TGTGCCAGCAGCCCTATAAACACTGAAGCTTTCTTT. This gives the protein CASSPINTEAFF.

A few counts support this clonotype. The chain couples TRBV12-3 or TRBV12-4 to TRBJ2-7; 8 nucleotides match TRBD2. The CDR3 contains 14 residues. V lost 3 bases and J lost 5; bases outside the gene matches: 6. The CDR3 DNA is TGTGCCAGCAGTTTCGGGGGGGGCAGGGACGAGCAGTACTTC. It specifies CASSFGGGRDEQYF.

This clonotype is medium-sized within its sample. The chain carries TRBV5-1 and TRBJ1-6, with D possibly matching TRBD1 (6 bases). Germline lookup yields CDR1 SGHRS and CDR2 YFSETQ. This CDR3 is 16 amino acids long. Trimming removed 3 bases at V and 12 bases at J, with 22 bases between. This CDR3 is CASSSETLGQPRPLHF. The CDR3 DNA reads TGCGCCAGCAGCTCCGAAACTCTAGGACAGCCCAGACCCCTCCACTTT.

This clonotype was observed many times. The rearrangement uses TRBV5-1 and TRBJ1-1; no clear D. The CDR3 loop spans 14 amino acids. Germline CDR1 SGHRS, CDR2 YFSETQ. V lost 4 bases to trimming and J lost 4 bases, with 14 bases between them. The chain's CDR3 is CASSIDTWGTEAFF. The CDR3, as DNA: TGCGCCAGCAGCATTGACACCTGGGGCACTGAAGCTTTCTTT.

This chain links TRBV7-2 with TRBJ1-1; D gene uncertain. Trimming took 5 bases from V and 6 from J, leaving 10 bases between them. The CDR3 is 12 residues long. The germline V gene encodes CDR1 SGHTA and CDR2 FQGNSA. CDR3 loop: CASSRGGSEAFF. The CDR3 DNA sequence: TGTGCCAGCAGCCGCGGAGGCTCTGAAGCTTTCTTT.

This clonotype was found many times. The chain carries TRBV11-3 and TRBJ2-1; D tentatively reads TRBD1 or TRBD2 (5 bases each). Per germline, CDR1 SGHNT and CDR2 YENEEA. The CDR3 runs 13 residues. V gave up 2 bases and J gave up 9 bases, with 11 bases separating them. In DNA form, the CDR3 reads TGTGCCAGCAGCTTAACGGGACCGGGTGAGCAGTTCTTC. This encodes CASSLTGPGEQFF.

This clonotype was counted ten times or more. The chain carries TRBV29-1 and TRBJ2-7; 7 nucleotides match TRBD1. Looked up from germline, CDR1 is SQVTM and CDR2 is ANQGSEA. After removal of 5 bases from V and 4 bases from J, the junction contained 8 bases not matched to a gene. This CDR3 contains 13 residues. The chain's CDR3 is CSVLDRFNYEQYF. Here the CDR3 DNA reads TGCAGCGTTCTGGACAGGTTTAATTACGAGCAGTACTTC.

This clonotype was counted between two and nine times. The J gene is TRBJ2-1, the V gene TRBV19; possible D gene TRBD2, 6 bases. The CDR3 sequence is 14 residues long. Germline V CDR1 and CDR2: LNHDA, SQIVND (reference sequence). The V end lost 3 bases, the J end lost 5 bases, and 11 bases lay between the germline ends. CDR3 loop: CASSIRGINNEQFF. The CDR3 DNA is TGTGCCAGTAGTATTCGGGGGATCAACAATGAGCAGTTCTTC.

This clonotype has a count of ten or more. V gene TRBV30 combines with J gene TRBJ2-2; D perhaps matches TRBD1 (5 bases). This CDR3 has 13 residues. From germline, CDR1 is GTSNPN and CDR2 SVGIG (reference sequence). The CDR3 here is CGSQGLDTGELFF. CDR3 DNA sequence: TGTGGTTCCCAGGGCTTGGACACCGGGGAGCTGTTTTTT.

This clonotype has ten or more counts. The chain has TRBV2 and TRBJ2-3; unclear D gene. Trimming removed 4 bases at V and 0 bases at J, with 11 bases between. The CDR3 has 15 amino acids. Germline CDR1 reads SNHLY; CDR2 reads FYNNEI. CDR3 sequence: CASSASEASTDTQYF. The CDR3 DNA reads as TGTGCCAGCAGTGCGAGCGAAGCTAGCACAGATACGCAGTATTTT.

This clonotype was picked up many times. The rearrangement uses TRBV6-5 and TRBJ2-3; TRBD2 matches at 9 bases. Germline CDR1 is MNHEY and CDR2 is SVGAGI. V lost 2 bases, J lost 7 bases, and 7 bases stayed unmatched. The CDR3 is made up of 15 amino acids. The CDR3 protein is CASSYGLAGRNTQYF. DNA of the CDR3: TGTGCCAGCAGTTACGGGCTAGCGGGAAGAAATACGCAGTATTTT.

Within the sample, this clonotype is medium-sized. The CDR3 here is CSARGAVNTEAFF. The CDR3 nucleotides are TGCAGTGCTAGGGGGGCTGTGAACACTGAAGCTTTCTTT. The V gene is TRBV20-1, the J gene TRBJ1-1; perhaps TRBD1 as D (6 bases). CDR1 is DFQATT, CDR2 SNEGSKA, per germline (reference sequence). The CDR3 contains 13 residues. V was clipped by 3 bases and J by 0 bases, with 8 bases between them.

This clonotype was counted at least ten times. The genes are TRBV3-1 and TRBJ2-2; 10 nucleotides match TRBD2. Germline trimming cut 5 bases from V and 3 bases from J; bases unmatched to any gene: 6. The germline gives CDR1 LGHDT, CDR2 YNNKEL (reference sequence). CDR3 size: 16 residues. CDR3 sequence (DNA): TGTGCCAGCAGCGTACTAGCGGGGACCTACACCGGGGAGCTGTTTTTT. It specifies CASSVLAGTYTGELFF.

This clonotype was counted ten times or more. This chain joins TRBV5-6 and TRBJ2-5; D is undetermined. The length of the CDR3 is 11 residues. The V end lost 4 bases, the J end lost 1 base, and 2 bases lay between the germline ends. Germline loops: CDR1 SGHDT, CDR2 YYEEEE. CDR3 DNA sequence: TGTGCCAGCAGCCGCCAAGAGACCCAGTACTTC. Encoded protein: CASSRQETQYF.

This clonotype was seen a handful of times. A junction end diverges from the germline sequence, so it may reflect a read error. This chain connects TRBV29-1 to TRBJ1-2; the D is unclear. Germline V lookup: CDR1 SQVTM, CDR2 ANQGSEA. CDR3 length equals 13 residues. CDR3 bases: TGCAGCGTTGAGTCCAATTCCGGCTATGGCGACACCTTC. Its translation: CSVESNSGYGDTF.